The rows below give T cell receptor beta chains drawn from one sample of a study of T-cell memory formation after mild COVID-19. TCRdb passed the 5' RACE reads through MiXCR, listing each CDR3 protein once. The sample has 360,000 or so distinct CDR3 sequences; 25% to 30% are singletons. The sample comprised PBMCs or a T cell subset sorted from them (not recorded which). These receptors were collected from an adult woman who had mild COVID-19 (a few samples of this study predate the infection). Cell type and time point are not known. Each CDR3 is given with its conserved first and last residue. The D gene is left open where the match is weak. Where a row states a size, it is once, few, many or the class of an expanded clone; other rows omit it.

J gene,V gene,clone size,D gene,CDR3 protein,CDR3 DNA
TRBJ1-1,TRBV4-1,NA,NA,CATTRTGAKNTEAFF,TGCGCCACCACCCGGACCGGCGCCAAGAACACTGAAGCTTTCTTT
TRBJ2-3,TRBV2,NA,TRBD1,CASRTGGADTQYF,TGTGCCAGCAGGACAGGGGGAGCAGATACGCAGTATTTT
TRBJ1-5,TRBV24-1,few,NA,CATSGWTVNQPQHF,TGTGCCACCAGTGGCTGGACAGTTAATCAGCCCCAGCATTTT
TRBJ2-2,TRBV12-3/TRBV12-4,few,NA,CASSLEPGLLNTGELFF,TGTGCCAGCAGTCTGGAACCGGGACTTCTCAACACCGGGGAGCTGTTTTTT
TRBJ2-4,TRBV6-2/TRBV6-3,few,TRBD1,CASNTGVGNIQYF,TGTGCCAGCAATACAGGGGTCGGCAACATTCAGTACTTC
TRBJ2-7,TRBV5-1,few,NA,CASSIGTATYEQYF,TGCGCCAGCAGCATAGGGACCGCAACCTACGAGCAGTACTTC
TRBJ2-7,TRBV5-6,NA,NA,CASSFVPGEQYF,TGTGCCAGCAGCTTTGTCCCGGGCGAGCAGTACTTC
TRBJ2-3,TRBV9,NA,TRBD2,CASGTNTDTQYF,TGTGCCAGCGGGACTAACACAGATACGCAGTATTTT
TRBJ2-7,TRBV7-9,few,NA,CASSPDRRGPSSYEQYF,TGTGCCAGCAGCCCCGACCGCAGGGGCCCCAGCTCCTACGAGCAGTACTTC
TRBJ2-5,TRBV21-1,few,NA,CASSKGGGAQETQYF,TGTGCCAGCAGCAAAGGAGGGGGGGCCCAGGAGACCCAGTACTTC
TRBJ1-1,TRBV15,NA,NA,CATRLASTGNTEAFF,TGTGCCACCAGGTTGGCAAGCACTGGGAACACTGAAGCTTTCTTT
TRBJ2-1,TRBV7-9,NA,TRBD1,CASSLEDRGFVSEQFF,TGTGCCAGCAGCTTAGAGGACAGGGGGTTTGTGAGTGAGCAGTTCTTC
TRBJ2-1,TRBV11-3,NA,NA,CASSLGSGRRSGYNEQFF,TGTGCCAGCAGCTTAGGCTCCGGACGGCGATCTGGCTACAATGAGCAGTTCTTC
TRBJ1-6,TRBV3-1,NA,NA,CASSQFSRTVGSSPLHF,TGTGCCAGCAGCCAGTTTAGCAGGACAGTTGGTAGTTCACCCCTCCACTTT
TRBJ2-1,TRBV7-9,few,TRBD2,CASSLDRSGRGGEQFF,TGTGCCAGCAGCTTAGATCGTAGCGGGAGAGGGGGTGAGCAGTTCTTC
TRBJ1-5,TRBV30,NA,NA,CAWSVGWQGSQPQHF,TGTGCCTGGAGTGTAGGGTGGCAGGGAAGTCAGCCCCAGCATTTT
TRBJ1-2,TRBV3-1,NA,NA,CASSLKARWENGYTF,TGTGCCAGCAGCCTTAAAGCAAGGTGGGAGAATGGCTACACCTTC
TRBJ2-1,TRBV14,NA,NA,CASSPLIADWWQFF,TGTGCCAGCAGCCCCCTCATCGCCGACTGGTGGCAGTTCTTC
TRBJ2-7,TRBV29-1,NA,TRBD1,CSVESPDRGTYEQYF,TGCAGCGTTGAAAGCCCGGACAGGGGAACCTACGAGCAGTACTTC
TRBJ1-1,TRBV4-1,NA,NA,CASSVLTGDTEAFF,TGCGCCAGCAGCGTCCTCACAGGCGACACTGAAGCTTTCTTT
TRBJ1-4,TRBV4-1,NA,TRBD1,CASSPWGTGEKLFF,TGCGCCAGCAGCCCCTGGGGGACAGGTGAAAAACTGTTTTTT
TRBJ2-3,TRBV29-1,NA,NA,CSVEVLERSTDTQYF,TGCAGCGTTGAGGTCCTAGAAAGGAGCACAGATACGCAGTATTTT
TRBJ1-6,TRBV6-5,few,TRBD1,CASSSDRDNNSPLHF,TGTGCCAGCAGTTCCGACAGGGATAACAATTCACCCCTCCACTTT
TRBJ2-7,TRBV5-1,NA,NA,CASSLVVAESLTF,TGCGCCAGCAGCTTGGTTGTTGCGGAGAGCCTAACTTTC
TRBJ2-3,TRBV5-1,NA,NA,CASSSDPGLRRDTQYF,TGCGCCAGCAGCTCCGACCCGGGACTCCGCAGAGATACGCAGTATTTT
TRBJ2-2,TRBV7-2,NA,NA,CASSRVPGWELFF,TGTGCCAGCAGCCGAGTACCGGGCTGGGAGCTGTTTTTT
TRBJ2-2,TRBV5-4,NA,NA,CASSLRGLANTGELFF,TGTGCCAGCAGCTTGAGGGGACTCGCGAACACCGGGGAGCTGTTTTTT
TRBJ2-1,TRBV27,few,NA,CASRRAGEQFF,TGTGCCAGCAGGAGGGCGGGTGAGCAGTTCTTC